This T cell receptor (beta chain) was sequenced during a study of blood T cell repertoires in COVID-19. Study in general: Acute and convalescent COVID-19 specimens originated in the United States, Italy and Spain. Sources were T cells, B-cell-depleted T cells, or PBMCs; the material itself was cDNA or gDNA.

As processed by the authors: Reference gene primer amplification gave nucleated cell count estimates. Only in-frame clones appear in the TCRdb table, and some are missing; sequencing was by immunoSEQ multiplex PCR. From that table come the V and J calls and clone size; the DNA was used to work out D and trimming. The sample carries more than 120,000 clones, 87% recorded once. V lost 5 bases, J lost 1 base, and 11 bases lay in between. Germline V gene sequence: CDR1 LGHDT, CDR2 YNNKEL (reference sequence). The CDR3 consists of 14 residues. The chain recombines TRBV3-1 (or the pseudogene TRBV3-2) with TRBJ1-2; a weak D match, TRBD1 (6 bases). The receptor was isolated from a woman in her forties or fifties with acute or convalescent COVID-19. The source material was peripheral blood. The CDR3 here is CASSSEQGNYGYTF. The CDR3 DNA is TGTGCCAGCAGCTCTGAACAGGGTAACTATGGCTACACCTTC.